The rows below give T cell receptor beta chains drawn from one sample of a study of T cell repertoires in cytomegalovirus infection. TCRdb re-derived calls from the reads in MiXCR, one entry per CDR3 protein. The table records some 220,000 distinct CDR3 sequences, under 8.5% of them present only once. The material sequenced was PBMCs. These receptors originate from a human donor in good health (CMV status not recorded). Some clones in this sample may be carry-over from other donors' samples. Both conserved end residues are part of each CDR3. The D gene is left open where the match is weak. A clone size is listed for some rows: how often the clone was seen (once, few, many), or a class if it is expanded.

cdr3_length,d_call,j_call,clone_size,v_call,cdr3_aa,cdr3_nt
18,.,TRBJ2-1,.,TRBV2,CASRPKLLGLASHNEQFF,TGTGCCAGCAGGCCCAAACTACTGGGGCTAGCGTCCCACAATGAGCAGTTCTTC
14,.,TRBJ1-1,many,TRBV7-8,CASSFDRTNTEAFF,TGTGCCAGCAGCTTCGACAGGACGAACACTGAAGCTTTCTTT
19,.,TRBJ2-1,.,TRBV9,CASSVDIRGQTYNYNEQFF,TGTGCCAGCAGCGTAGATATTCGGGGCCAAACCTATAACTACAATGAGCAGTTCTTC
18,.,TRBJ2-6,many,TRBV19,CASSIGAGDYSGANVLTF,TGTGCCAGTAGTATAGGCGCAGGGGACTACTCTGGGGCCAACGTCCTGACTTTC
18,TRBD1,TRBJ2-2,many,TRBV11-2,CASSFGTQGALNTGELFF,TGTGCCAGCAGCTTCGGGACACAGGGGGCGTTAAACACCGGGGAGCTGTTTTTT
15,.,TRBJ1-5,many,TRBV4-1,CASSQVPVSNQPQHF,TGCGCCAGCAGCCAAGTCCCGGTTAGCAATCAGCCCCAGCATTTT
16,.,TRBJ2-7,.,TRBV28,CASSYGQVLGGGEQYF,TGTGCCAGCAGTTATGGACAGGTCCTCGGTGGAGGGGAGCAGTACTTC
15,.,TRBJ1-2,many,TRBV7-2,CASSLRQETNYGYTF,TGTGCCAGCAGCCTGAGACAGGAGACTAACTATGGCTACACCTTC
15,.,TRBJ2-3,few,TRBV14,CASSLDGGHTDTQYF,TGTGCCAGCAGCCTAGACGGGGGGCACACAGATACGCAGTATTTT
12,.,TRBJ2-7,many,TRBV2,CASSATNYEQYF,TGTGCCAGCAGTGCGACTAACTACGAGCAGTACTTC
16,.,TRBJ2-5,many,TRBV7-2,CASSQGGGLYQETQYF,TGTGCCAGCAGCCAAGGGGGTGGACTGTACCAAGAGACCCAGTACTTC
14,TRBD1,TRBJ2-7,few,TRBV5-1,CASRLDRGTREQYF,TGCGCCAGCAGACTGGACAGGGGTACACGGGAGCAGTACTTC
12,.,TRBJ2-1,many,TRBV10-3,CAIRQQGHEQFF,TGTGCCATCAGACAACAGGGCCATGAGCAGTTCTTC
15,.,TRBJ2-3,many,TRBV5-6,CASSLTGASTDTQYF,TGTGCCAGCAGCCTAACCGGGGCTAGCACAGATACGCAGTATTTT
15,.,TRBJ2-1,.,TRBV7-2,CASSLAGDSYNEQFF,TGTGCCAGCAGCTTGGCGGGCGACTCCTACAATGAGCAGTTCTTC
18,.,TRBJ2-1,many,TRBV6-2/TRBV6-3,CASSYSAWGESSYNEQFF,TGTGCCAGCAGTTACTCTGCATGGGGGGAGAGCTCCTACAATGAGCAGTTCTTC
14,.,TRBJ1-4,many,TRBV7-8,CASSVATTNEKLFF,TGTGCCAGCAGCGTGGCTACAACTAATGAAAAACTGTTTTTT
15,.,TRBJ2-1,many,TRBV3-1,CASSNPGSGPNEQFF,TGTGCCAGCAGCAATCCTGGCAGCGGACCAAATGAGCAGTTCTTC
15,TRBD1,TRBJ2-5,many,TRBV6-2/TRBV6-3,CASRTDRGSVKTQYF,TGTGCCAGCAGAACGGACAGGGGAAGTGTGAAGACCCAGTACTTC
15,TRBD1,TRBJ1-6,many,TRBV28,CASSLGTGDNSPLHF,TGTGCCAGCAGTCTCGGGACAGGGGACAATTCACCCCTCCACTTT
15,TRBD1,TRBJ2-5,.,TRBV7-9,CASSPRQGWGETQYF,TGTGCCAGCAGCCCCAGACAGGGATGGGGCGAGACCCAGTACTTC
18,.,TRBJ2-1,many,TRBV7-2,CASSLYLSGSSLYNEQFF,TGTGCCAGCAGCTTGTATCTCTCGGGGTCTAGCCTTTACAATGAGCAGTTCTTC
17,.,TRBJ1-5,many,TRBV4-1,CASSQDQLEAFNQPQHF,TGCGCCAGCAGCCAAGATCAACTGGAGGCATTCAATCAGCCCCAGCATTTT